The 8 T cell receptor beta chains presented below share a single source sample, sequenced in a study of OX40 agonist ivuxolimab in advanced cancers. Only in-frame clones appear in the TCRdb table, and some are missing; sequencing was by immunoSEQ multiplex PCR. Here the sample spans about 64,000 clones, more than 75% being singletons. This material consisted of CD4+ or CD8+ T cells sorted from blood, taken in a trial of the OX40 agonist ivuxolimab. These receptors all stem from an adult with an advanced solid tumor such as melanoma, head and neck, liver or kidney cancer.

The V call is TRBV5-1, the J call TRBJ2-1; 9 nucleotides match TRBD2. The junction had 10 bases not matched to a gene; V was cut back by 3 bases and J by 9 bases. The CDR3 has 15 residues. Germline V lookup: CDR1 SGHRS, CDR2 YFSETQ. The CDR3 DNA sequence: TGCGCCAGCAGCTCAGACCCGGGACTAGCAGGTGAGCAGTTCTTC. The encoded protein is CASSSDPGLAGEQFF.

The CDR3: CASSWGIGNEKLFF. CDR3 sequence (DNA): TGTGCCAGCAGCTGGGGGATCGGTAATGAAAAACTGTTTTTT. This chain connects TRBV7-2 to TRBJ1-4; a possible D gene is TRBD1 (5 bases). V was shortened by 4 bases and J by 4 bases, with 10 bases between the two germline ends. CDR3 length equals 14 residues. CDR1 is SGHTA, CDR2 FQGNSA, per germline.

The CDR3 coding sequence is TGTGCCAGCAGCGGGGGGCTTGAGGTCAGGATCAGTTTCTTT. Translating gives CASSGGLEVRISFF. The V gene is TRBV5-4, the J gene TRBJ1-1; perhaps TRBD1 as D (6 bases). The V gene lost 4 bases and the J gene lost 13 bases, with 23 bases spanning the gap. The CDR3 contains 14 residues. Germline CDR1 is SGHNT and CDR2 is YYREEE (reference sequence).

This chain uses TRBV18 with TRBJ1-2; no clear D gene. The CDR3 loop spans 15 amino acids. Germline assignment: CDR1 KGHSH and CDR2 LQKENI. The V end lost 0 bases, the J end lost 6 bases, and 14 bases lay between the germline ends. The CDR3 reads CASSPPTARADGYTF. The CDR3 bases are TGTGCCAGCTCACCACCGACGGCACGCGCAGATGGCTACACCTTC.

The chain links TRBV27 to TRBJ2-2; D ambiguous. The germline CDR1 and CDR2 sequences are MNHEY and SMNVEV (reference sequence). Trimming took off 4 bases at V and 4 bases at J, with 16 bases between the two ends. The CDR3 length is 16 residues. The CDR3 DNA follows: TGTGCCAGCAGTTCTTGGGCGTTAATCGGCACCGGGGAGCTGTTTTTT. Translated, it gives CASSSWALIGTGELFF.

The J gene is TRBJ1-3, the V gene TRBV4-2; D is ambiguous. Germline assignment: CDR1 LGHNA and CDR2 YNFKEQ. The CDR3 runs 16 residues. Trimming left V 0 bases short and J 4 bases short, with 13 bases between. CDR3 sequence (DNA): TGTGCCAGCAGCCAAGATTTGGGGTCGAAAGGAAACACCATATATTTT. Amino acid sequence: CASSQDLGSKGNTIYF.

The V and J genes are TRBV7-2 and TRBJ2-5; 10 nucleotides agree with TRBD2. Germline V gene lookup returns CDR1 SGHTA and CDR2 FQGNSA. With 4 bases clipped from V and 3 bases from J, the junction kept 14 bases outside the gene matches. The CDR3 runs 18 residues. CDR3 protein: CASSSSLGSGGTEETQYF. CDR3 bases: TGTGCCAGCAGCTCTTCCCTGGGTAGCGGGGGGACCGAAGAGACCCAGTACTTC.

This clone has only one observation. This chain joins TRBV9 and TRBJ2-3, with unresolved D. Trimming stripped 4 bases from V and 6 bases from J, with 15 bases between. The germline V gene encodes CDR1 SGDLS and CDR2 YYNGEE. The CDR3 totals 14 residues. This chain's CDR3 is CASSTRSLGDTQYF. The CDR3 DNA reads as TGTGCCAGCAGCACCCGTTCCTTGGGGGATACGCAGTATTTT.